The 12 T cell receptor beta chains listed next were all sequenced from one sample in a study of T-cell memory formation after mild COVID-19. TCRdb reprocessed the 5' RACE reads with MiXCR, giving one entry per CDR3 protein. The sample carries over 120,000 distinct CDR3 sequences, about 5.7% recorded once. Sequencing was performed on PBMCs or a T cell subset sorted from them (not recorded which). These TCRs come from an adult woman who had mild COVID-19 (a few samples of this study predate the infection). Cell type and time point are not known.

The chain uses TRBV6-2 or TRBV6-3 and TRBJ2-3; possible D gene TRBD1, 6 bases. Germline V gives CDR1 MNHEY, CDR2 SVGEGT. CDR3 length equals 14 residues. Deletions cut 10 bases from V and 0 bases from J, with 14 bases between. The chain's CDR3 is CAIRQDTSTDTQYF. The DNA of the CDR3 is TGTGCCATCCGACAGGACACAAGCACAGATACGCAGTATTTT.

The chain couples TRBV4-3 to TRBJ2-3, with TRBD2 matching over 10 bases. Germline loops: CDR1 LGHNA, CDR2 YSLEER. The CDR3 consists of 17 residues. The V gene end was trimmed by 2 bases and the J gene end by 6 bases; junction bases not matched to a gene: 11. The CDR3 nucleotides are TGCGCCAGCAGCCAAAGTTATATCCTAGCGGGAGTCGATACGCAGTATTTT. Amino acid sequence: CASSQSYILAGVDTQYF.

This clonotype has a count of ten or more. The gene calls are TRBV10-3 and TRBJ2-5; no clear D. In germline, CDR1 is ENHRY, CDR2 SYGVKD. Trimming shortened V by 6 bases and J by 5 bases, and 16 bases separated the two germline ends. The CDR3 spans 14 residues. For the CDR3, the DNA is TGTGCCATCAGCTTGAAGGGTGCCGGCGAGACCCAGTACTTC. It specifies CAISLKGAGETQYF.

This clonotype was recorded at least ten times. The chain couples TRBV11-2 to TRBJ1-4; D uncertain. The CDR3 has 14 residues. Germline CDR1 reads SGHAT; CDR2 reads FQNNGV. V lost 1 base and J 5 bases, leaving 8 bases between the germline ends. The CDR3 DNA sequence: TGTGCCAGCAGCTTAGTCGGAGCAAATGAAAAACTGTTTTTT. Its protein product is CASSLVGANEKLFF.

The CDR3 protein is CASSITVHPSTGYTF. The DNA for the CDR3 is TGTGCCAGTAGTATAACTGTCCACCCCTCAACTGGCTACACCTTC. The chain carries TRBV19 and TRBJ1-2; D not certain. V was pared by 2 bases and J by 7 bases, with 17 bases between. This CDR3 has 15 residues. Germline V gives CDR1 LNHDA, CDR2 SQIVND (reference sequence).

The gene calls are TRBV27 and TRBJ1-2, with D maybe TRBD1 (6 bases). The CDR3 is 12 residues long. Trimming took 6 bases from V and 2 from J, leaving 7 bases between them. The germline V gene has CDR1 MNHEY and CDR2 SMNVEV (reference sequence). CDR3: CASSTGNYGYTF. As DNA, the CDR3 is TGTGCCAGCAGCACAGGGAACTATGGCTACACCTTC.

This clonotype was seen a few times. This chain links TRBV11-2 with TRBJ2-2; 7 nucleotides agree with TRBD2. V lost 5 bases, J lost 0 bases, and 9 bases stayed unmatched. CDR1 is SGHAT, CDR2 FQNNGV, per germline. CDR3 size: 17 residues. The chain's CDR3 is CASSPWGGTANTGELFF. CDR3 coding DNA: TGTGCCAGCAGCCCATGGGGGGGGACCGCGAACACCGGGGAGCTGTTTTTT.

There are a few counts of this clonotype. This rearrangement joins TRBV29-1 to TRBJ1-5; 7 bases fit TRBD1. The germline CDR1 and CDR2 sequences are SQVTM and ANQGSEA. The CDR3 runs to 17 residues. Germline trimming cut 8 bases from V and 6 bases from J; bases unmatched to any gene: 22. The CDR3: CSLLQGWAIISTQPQHF. The CDR3 nucleotides read TGCAGCCTACTACAGGGGTGGGCAATCATTTCGACTCAGCCCCAGCATTTT.

In this sample, this clonotype turned up many times. The chain has TRBV12-3 or TRBV12-4 and TRBJ2-1; no clear D. The CDR3 length is 12 residues. Between the trimmed V and J ends, which lost 5 bases and 8 bases, there was a span of 10 bases. Written as DNA, the CDR3 is TGTGCCAGCAGTCAGAGGCTGGATGAGCAGTTCTTC. It codes for CASSQRLDEQFF.

V usage is TRBV20-1 and J usage is TRBJ1-6; D remains ambiguous. The CDR3 has 15 residues. V dropped 1 base and J dropped 8 bases, with 15 bases sitting between them. From germline, CDR1 is DFQATT and CDR2 SNEGSKA (reference sequence). CDR3 protein: CSARVERGRHSPLHF. The DNA of the CDR3 is TGCAGTGCTAGAGTCGAGAGAGGACGCCATTCACCCCTCCACTTT.

This clonotype appeared many times. This chain uses TRBV29-1 with TRBJ1-2, with D tentatively TRBD1 (5 bases). Trimming removed 4 bases at V and 5 bases at J, with 14 bases between. Germline values: CDR1 SQVTM, CDR2 ANQGSEA. This CDR3 has 13 residues. CDR3 DNA sequence: TGCAGCGTTGGGGCCTCGAGGGGATATGGCTACACCTTC. As protein: CSVGASRGYGYTF. Variable domain in full (rest from reference TRBV29-1 and TRBJ1-2): SAVISQKPSRDICQRGTSLTIQCQVDSQVTMMFWYRQQPGQSLTLIATANQGSEATYESGFVIDKFPISRPNLTFSTLTVSNMSPEDSSIYLCSVGASRGYGYTFGSGTRLTVV.

This sequence joins TRBV6-6 and TRBJ2-2; D remains ambiguous. Trimming stripped 6 bases from V and 6 bases from J, with 11 bases between. CDR1 is MNHNY and CDR2 is SVGAGI in the germline V gene (reference sequence). This CDR3 spans 13 amino acids. CDR3 sequence reads: CASSPPGSGELFF. The CDR3 nucleotides are TGTGCCAGCAGCCCTCCCGGGTCCGGGGAGCTGTTTTTT.